This TCR beta chain appears in the sequencing data of a study of shared clonotypes between healthy human individuals. In germline, CDR1 is MNHEY, CDR2 SVGAGI. Trimming took 7 bases from V and 0 from J, leaving 12 bases between them. CDR3 length: 15 amino acids. The naive CD8 fraction comprised CD45RO-negative cells positively selected for CCR7 and excluded terminally differentiated effector memory CD45RA+ cells. TCRdb's copy holds only in-frame clones and misses some; the assay was immunoSEQ multiplex PCR. The data show around 620,000 clones, about 95% seen once. The sequenced sample consisted of naive CD8+ T cells sorted from blood. The chain joins TRBV6-5 to TRBJ2-2, with D unresolved. The origin of this receptor is a woman aged 30 to 39 in good health. The CDR3 nucleotides are TGTGCCAGCATCCCCGCCCAATCGAACACCGGGGAGCTGTTTTTT. This translates into CASIPAQSNTGELFF.